This paragraph covers one T cell receptor (beta chain) sequence. TCR beta CDR3 sequences were amplified from RNA transcripts. In the first-round RT-PCR of the TCR CDR3, the HTBI primer set was used. TCRdb passed the multiplex PCR reads through MiXCR, listing each CDR3 protein once. In the table there are fewer than 700,000 distinct CDR3 sequences, about a sixth of which are singletons. The data belong to a study of T cells in Graves' hyperthyroidism and ophthalmopathy. Sequences were obtained from blood. The sequence was obtained from a woman in her twenties or thirties with Graves' hyperthyroidism.

CDR3 residues: CSASGGRAPLDQYF. DNA of the CDR3: TGCAGTGCTAGCGGAGGGAGGGCCCCCCTTGACCAGTACTTC. The chain links TRBV20-1 to TRBJ2-5; 7 bases match TRBD2. V dropped 3 bases and J dropped 10; count of bases not matched to a gene: 14. CDR1 and CDR2 (germline): DFQATT, SNEGSKA (reference sequence). This CDR3 has 14 residues.